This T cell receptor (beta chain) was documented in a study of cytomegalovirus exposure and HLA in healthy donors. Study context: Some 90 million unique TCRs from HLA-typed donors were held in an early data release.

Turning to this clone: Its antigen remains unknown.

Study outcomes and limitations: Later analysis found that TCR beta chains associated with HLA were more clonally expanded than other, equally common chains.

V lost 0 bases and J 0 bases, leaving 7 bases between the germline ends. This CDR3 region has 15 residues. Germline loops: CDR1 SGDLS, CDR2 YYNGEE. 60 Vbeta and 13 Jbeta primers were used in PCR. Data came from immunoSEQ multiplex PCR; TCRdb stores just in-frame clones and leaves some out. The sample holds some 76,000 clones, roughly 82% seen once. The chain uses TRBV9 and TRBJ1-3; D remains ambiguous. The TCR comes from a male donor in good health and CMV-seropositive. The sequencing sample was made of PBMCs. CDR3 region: CASSVESLSGNTIYF. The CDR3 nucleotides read TGTGCCAGCAGCGTAGAGAGCCTCTCTGGAAACACCATATATTTT.